The 7 T cell receptor beta chains given below trace back to one sample, sequenced in a study of immune cell composition in non-small cell lung cancer. Data came from immunoSEQ multiplex PCR; TCRdb stores just in-frame clones and leaves some out. The repertoire holds hundreds of clones, with around 72% as singletons. Normal lung was sampled as far from the tumour as possible, at least 3 cm. Sequenced material: non-adjacent lung tissue. Every receptor here comes from a human donor with non-small cell lung cancer.

The CDR3 sequence is CAWSKRDSRATKAFF. The CDR3 DNA sequence: TGTGCCTGGAGTAAAAGAGACAGCCGGGCCACCAAAGCTTTCTTT. The chain uses TRBV30 and TRBJ1-1; possible D gene TRBD1, 5 bases. V lost 2 bases, J lost 9 bases, and 22 bases lay in between. CDR3 size: 15 residues. CDR1 and CDR2 (germline): GTSNPN, SVGIG (reference sequence).

The genes are TRBV6-1 and TRBJ1-2, with TRBD1 identical over 9 bases. J was trimmed by 8 bases and V by 7 bases; bases with no gene match: 14. CDR3 size: 15 residues. Germline assignment: CDR1 MNHNS and CDR2 SASEGT. This chain's CDR3 is CASIKTGGSLEGYTF. In DNA, the CDR3 is TGTGCCAGCATTAAAACAGGGGGCTCCTTAGAAGGCTACACCTTC.

This clone was picked up a small number of times. The chain joins TRBV30 to TRBJ2-5, with D maybe TRBD1 (6 bases). Trimming took 5 bases from V and 1 from J, leaving 14 bases between them. Per germline, CDR1 GTSNPN and CDR2 SVGIG (reference sequence). The CDR3 contains 14 residues. This CDR3 reads CAWERQALQETQYF. Here the CDR3 DNA reads TGTGCCTGGGAACGACAGGCGCTCCAAGAGACCCAGTACTTC.

This clone was recorded only once. The rearrangement joins TRBV15 to TRBJ2-7; 12 nucleotides line up with TRBD2. With V trimmed by 6 bases and J by 5 bases, 8 bases remained unmatched. This CDR3 region has 15 residues. CDR1 is LNHNV, CDR2 YYDKDF, per germline (reference sequence). The chain's CDR3 is CATSWRTSGINEQYF. The CDR3 DNA sequence: TGTGCCACCAGTTGGAGGACTAGCGGGATCAACGAGCAGTACTTC.

V gene TRBV7-2 combines with J gene TRBJ2-7, with 11 bases identical to TRBD2. Germline lookup yields CDR1 SGHTA and CDR2 FQGNSA. The CDR3 has 15 residues. V gave up 3 bases and J gave up 2 bases; unmatched junction bases: 3. The CDR3 loop reads CASSLRGLAAYEQYF. The CDR3 coding sequence is TGTGCCAGCAGCTTGAGGGGACTAGCGGCCTACGAGCAGTACTTC.

This clone ranks as large. In DNA, the CDR3 is TGTGCCAGTAGTATTATGGAGCAGGGGAGCGGAAGGCAGCCCCAGCATTTT. Translating it yields CASSIMEQGSGRQPQHF. The chain couples TRBV19 to TRBJ1-5, with a tentative D call TRBD1 (6 bases). CDR3 length: 17 amino acids. The ends were cut back, 3 bases at V and 7 bases at J, with 22 bases in the middle. CDR1 and CDR2 from the germline V gene are LNHDA and SQIVND (reference sequence).

Sample share makes this clone large. This rearrangement joins TRBV4-2 to TRBJ2-3; 8 nucleotides align to TRBD2. The CDR3 runs to 16 residues. The junction had 7 bases not matched to a gene; V was cut back by 0 bases and J by 5 bases. Germline lookup yields CDR1 LGHNA and CDR2 YNFKEQ. The CDR3 protein is CASSQELAEGKDTQYF. CDR3 coding DNA: TGTGCCAGCAGCCAAGAACTAGCGGAGGGGAAAGATACGCAGTATTTT.